These T cell receptor beta chains were read from a single sample in a study of technical replicates of blood from four donors. Sequencing used immunoSEQ multiplex PCR; TCRdb keeps in-frame clones, though not all of them. The data contain approximately 59,000 clones, approximately 86% of them singletons. Sequencing was done on a sample of PBMCs. These receptors all come from a human donor in good health. Some clones in this sample may be carry-over from other donors' samples. Each CDR3 is given with its conserved first and last residue. The D gene is left open where the match is weak. Some rows have no size entry. The others give once, few or many, or a class for an expanded clone.

v_gene,abundance,j_gene,d_gene,CDR3nt,CDR3aa
TRBV7-8,NA,TRBJ2-7,NA,TGTGCCAGCAGCTTAGGTATGGGGGCGCTGGAGCAGTACTTC,CASSLGMGALEQYF
TRBV6-1,NA,TRBJ2-5,TRBD2,TGTGCCAGCAGTTCCAGCGGGGGGCCGGGGGAGACCCAGTACTTC,CASSSSGGPGETQYF
TRBV10-3,NA,TRBJ1-1,TRBD1,TGTGCCACCCGACAGGGGCCGAACACTGAAGCTTTCTTT,CATRQGPNTEAFF
TRBV6-5,once,TRBJ1-4,NA,TGTGCCAGCAGATGGGGCGGTTCGGATGAAAAACTGTTTTTT,CASRWGGSDEKLFF
TRBV11-2,NA,TRBJ2-1,TRBD1,TGTGCCAGCAGTCAGTCGGGGACAGTGGAGCAGTTCTTC,CASSQSGTVEQFF
TRBV11-2,NA,TRBJ2-5,TRBD2,TGTGCCAGCAGCAAGGGACTAGCGGGGGCGGAGACCCAGTACTTC,CASSKGLAGAETQYF
TRBV2,once,TRBJ2-3,TRBD2,TGTGCCAGCAGTGAAGGTCGGGGGGGCCTTCTCAGCACAGATACGCAGTATTTT,CASSEGRGGLLSTDTQYF
TRBV4-1,NA,TRBJ2-7,NA,TGCGCCAGCAGCCAAGGGTTCGCGACAGGAGTCTACGAGCAGTACTTC,CASSQGFATGVYEQYF
TRBV5-5,NA,TRBJ1-1,NA,TGTGCCAGCAGCCGAGACATTGGTCGTACTGAAGCTTTCTTT,CASSRDIGRTEAFF
TRBV5-1,NA,TRBJ2-3,TRBD1,TGCGCCAGCAGCTTGGGAGGGGGCGCCGGTTACGCAGATACGCAGTATTTT,CASSLGGGAGYADTQYF
TRBV5-4,NA,TRBJ1-2,TRBD1,TGTGCCAGCAGTCGCCGACAGGGGGATGGCTACACCTTC,CASSRRQGDGYTF
TRBV5-1,once,TRBJ2-3,NA,TGCGCCAGCAGCTTAGGTGACGGGAGTCAGGATACGCAGTATTTT,CASSLGDGSQDTQYF
TRBV6-5,NA,TRBJ2-7,TRBD1,TGTGCCAGCAGCCCCGGGACAGGGCAGTACGAGCAGTACTTC,CASSPGTGQYEQYF
TRBV7-2,once,TRBJ2-3,TRBD2,TGTGCCAGCAGGAAAAGGGTCCCTAGCGGGGGAGCCACAGATACGCAGTATTTT,CASRKRVPSGGATDTQYF
TRBV10-3,NA,TRBJ1-1,TRBD1,TGTGCCATCAGTAAGATTCTACAGGGGAGCTACGGCACTGAAGCTTTCTTT,CAISKILQGSYGTEAFF
TRBV6-5,NA,TRBJ2-2,TRBD1,TGTGCCAGCAGTTACTTTGGGACAGTCACCGGGGAGCTGTTTTTT,CASSYFGTVTGELFF
TRBV2,NA,TRBJ2-1,NA,TGTGCCAGCAGTATCCGGGTCCCGAGGGTCAATGAGCAGTTCTTC,CASSIRVPRVNEQFF
TRBV7-9,NA,TRBJ1-2,TRBD1,TGTGCCAGCAGCTCGACAGGGTCCCCGTATGGCTACACCTTC,CASSSTGSPYGYTF
TRBV5-1,NA,TRBJ2-7,NA,TGCGCCAGCAGCCCCCAGGTCAACGAGCAGTACTTC,CASSPQVNEQYF
TRBV5-4,NA,TRBJ2-1,NA,TGTGCCAGCAGCTCGGGAGAGACAGGGTTGGTGCTCTTC,CASSSGETGLVLF
TRBV27,NA,TRBJ2-5,NA,TGTGCCAGCAGTCCACGACAGGCGCAAGAGACCCAGTACTTC,CASSPRQAQETQYF
TRBV10-3,NA,TRBJ2-7,TRBD2,TGTGCCATCAGTCGACTAGCGGGGGCCTACGAGCAGTACTTC,CAISRLAGAYEQYF
TRBV9,NA,TRBJ1-3,NA,TGTGCCAGCAGCGTAGAGCAGGCCAGCTTCTCTGGAAACACCATATATTTT,CASSVEQASFSGNTIYF
TRBV11-2,NA,TRBJ2-7,TRBD1,TGTGCCAGCAGCTTCGGGACAGGGATGTGGTCCTACGAGCAGTACTTC,CASSFGTGMWSYEQYF
TRBV4-2,few,TRBJ2-5,TRBD2,TGTGCCAGCAGCCAAGATAGGGGCGGGGGGGGAGAGACCCAGTACTTC,CASSQDRGGGGETQYF
TRBV6-6,once,TRBJ1-2,NA,TGTGCCGCGGGCTGGGGAACTAACTATGGCTACACCTTC,CAAGWGTNYGYTF
TRBV27,NA,TRBJ2-7,NA,TGTGCCAGCAGTCCACTATCGCGACAGGTATACCACGAGCAGTACTTC,CASSPLSRQVYHEQYF
TRBV4-3,NA,TRBJ1-3,NA,TGCGCCAGCAGCCAATCCCAGGGGTTTGGGAACACCATATATTTT,CASSQSQGFGNTIYF
TRBV4-1,NA,TRBJ1-6,TRBD1,TGCGCCAGCAGCCAAGGACAGGGGGACAGTTCACCCCTCCACTTT,CASSQGQGDSSPLHF
TRBV6-1,NA,TRBJ1-5,TRBD1,TGTGCCAGCATTCCGGGACAGGGTAATCAGCCCCAGCATTTT,CASIPGQGNQPQHF
TRBV4-2,NA,TRBJ2-2,TRBD2,TGTGCCAGCAGCCAAGATTGGGGAGGGGGGGAGCTGTTTTTT,CASSQDWGGGELFF
TRBV10-2,once,TRBJ2-4,TRBD2,TGCGCCAGCAGTGCGGGGGGAGTAGCCAAAAACATTCAGTACTTC,CASSAGGVAKNIQYF
TRBV5-1,once,TRBJ2-7,TRBD2,TGCGCCAGCAGAAAGACCCTAGCGGGGGACTACGAGCAGTACTTC,CASRKTLAGDYEQYF
TRBV19,NA,TRBJ1-1,NA,TGTGCCACCAAAAACGGGGGAGCTTTCTTT,CATKNGGAFF
TRBV7-2,NA,TRBJ2-4,NA,TGTGCCAGCAGCTCTCAGGAGGTCAAAAACATTCAGTACTTC,CASSSQEVKNIQYF
TRBV4-1,few,TRBJ2-7,TRBD2,TGCGCCAGCAGCCACGCAGTAGCGGGCCGACACCCCTCCTACGAGCAGTACTTC,CASSHAVAGRHPSYEQYF
TRBV5-5,NA,TRBJ1-2,NA,TGTGCCAGCAGCTTGTCGGGGAACTATGGCTACACCTTC,CASSLSGNYGYTF
TRBV4-3,NA,TRBJ1-1,NA,TGCGCCAGCAGCCAAGACTGGCAGGGAGGCACTGAAGCTTTCTTT,CASSQDWQGGTEAFF
TRBV9,NA,TRBJ1-2,TRBD1,TGTGCCAGCAGCGTAGGGGACAGGGATTACTATGGCTACACCTTC,CASSVGDRDYYGYTF
TRBV20-1,NA,TRBJ2-5,NA,TGCAGTGCCAGACCGAGAGAGACCCAGTACTTC,CSARPRETQYF
TRBV10-3,NA,TRBJ2-7,TRBD2,TGTGCCATCACCAGCTTAGCGGGTTCCTACGAGCAGTACTTC,CAITSLAGSYEQYF
TRBV14,NA,TRBJ2-3,NA,TGTGCCAGCAGCCTAGGAGTGGCGAGCACAGATACGCAGTATTTT,CASSLGVASTDTQYF
TRBV4-1,NA,TRBJ2-2,NA,TGCGCCAGCAGCCGAGGCCTAGGGGGGGGTACCGGGGAGCTGTTTTTT,CASSRGLGGGTGELFF
TRBV29-1,NA,TRBJ1-6,TRBD1,TGCAGCGGGGAGACGGGACAGGGTAATTCACCCCTCCACTTT,CSGETGQGNSPLHF
TRBV25-1,NA,TRBJ1-6,TRBD1,TGTGCCAGCAGTTGGGACAGGGAATGGTTTTCACCCCTCCACTTT,CASSWDREWFSPLHF
TRBV7-2,NA,TRBJ2-7,NA,TGTGCCAGCAGCTCAGCGAGTACCTCCCCCGGCTACGAGCAGTACTTC,CASSSASTSPGYEQYF
TRBV13,medium-sized,TRBJ2-1,TRBD2,TGTGCCAGCAGCTTAGAGGGAGGGGACTACAATGAGCAGTTCTTC,CASSLEGGDYNEQFF
TRBV15,NA,TRBJ2-2,TRBD2,TGTGCCACCAGCAGAGGACGACACGGGACTAGCGGCGGGGAGCTGTTTTTT,CATSRGRHGTSGGELFF
TRBV27,few,TRBJ2-7,NA,TGTGCCAGCAGTCCGATTACCCTCTCGGATAAAGGGGCCTACGAGCAGTACTTC,CASSPITLSDKGAYEQYF